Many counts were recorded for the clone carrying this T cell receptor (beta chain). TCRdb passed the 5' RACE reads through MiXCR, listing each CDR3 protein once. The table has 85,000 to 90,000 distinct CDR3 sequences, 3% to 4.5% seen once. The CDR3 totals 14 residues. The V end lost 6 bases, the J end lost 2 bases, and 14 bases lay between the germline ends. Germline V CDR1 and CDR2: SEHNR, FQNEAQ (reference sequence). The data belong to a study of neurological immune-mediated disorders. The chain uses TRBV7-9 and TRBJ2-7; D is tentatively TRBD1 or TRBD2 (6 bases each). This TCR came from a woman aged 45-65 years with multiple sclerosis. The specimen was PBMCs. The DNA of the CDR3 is TGTGCCAGCAGTTACGCCGGGGGCACCTACGAGCAGTACTTC. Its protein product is CASSYAGGTYEQYF.